Only a few counts were recorded for the clone carrying this TCR beta chain. What it binds is unknown. This record comes from a study of long-term antiretroviral therapy in people with HIV. Before they underwent DNA extraction, samples held roughly 0.95-11 million cryopreserved PBMC. The assay, immunoSEQ v3.0, was run at survey level. TCRdb's table, derived via immunoSEQ multiplex PCR, lists solely in-frame clones and lacks some. The repertoire has about 25,000 clones, approximately 80% of them found once; the top ten carry around 16%. The CDR3 sequence is 11 residues long. V lost 4 bases and J 7 bases, leaving 9 bases between the germline ends. Per germline, CDR1 SGDLS and CDR2 YYNGEE. General study points: Pre-ART clonal expansions dominated every time point's repertoire. Controls showed broader CDR3 length ranges than did the HIV repertoires. Possibly under older ART regimens, blood was drawn between 2004 and 2017.

The receptor's source is a woman aged 18-30 years with HIV. V and J are TRBV9 and TRBJ2-7, with D tentatively TRBD2 (5 bases). This specimen was unsorted PBMCs, taken at the start of antiretroviral therapy, before treatment. The CDR3 nucleotides read TGTGCCAGCAGCCCCCGGAGGGAGCAGTACTTC. Its translation is CASSPRREQYF.